Each of the 25 T cell receptor beta chains below was sequenced from the same sample in a study of long-term antiretroviral therapy in people with HIV. It was version v3.0 of the immunoSEQ assay that was run at survey level. Here immunoSEQ multiplex PCR was the method, and the copy in TCRdb shows in-frame clones only, minus some. The data hold 17,000 or so clones, with about four fifths observed a single time. The starting material was unsorted PBMCs, obtained 3.1 to 3.3 years after starting antiretroviral therapy. All receptors derive from a woman in her 40s with HIV.

The J gene is TRBJ2-5, the V gene TRBV30; 10 positions match TRBD2. There are 16 residues in the CDR3. V lost 5 bases, J lost 6 bases, and 15 bases stayed unmatched. CDR1 and CDR2 (germline): GTSNPN, SVGIG (reference sequence). CDR3 DNA sequence: TGTGCCTGGTCCAGGGCTAGCGGGGGAGGGGGAAAGACCCAGTACTTC. The encoded protein is CAWSRASGGGGKTQYF.

The chain carries TRBV7-9 and TRBJ2-2, with D perhaps matching TRBD1 (6 bases). The CDR3 runs to 15 residues. Trimming cost V 1 base and J 4 bases, with 10 bases left between them. Germline CDR1 reads SEHNR; CDR2 reads FQNEAQ (reference sequence). In DNA form, the CDR3 reads TGTGCCAGCAGCTTAGGGACAGCGATCACCGGGGAGCTGTTTTTT. Translating gives CASSLGTAITGELFF.

The chain couples TRBV29-1 to TRBJ1-3, with TRBD1 matching 7 bases. This CDR3 has 13 residues. CDR1 and CDR2 from the germline V gene are SQVTM and ANQGSEA. With V trimmed by 2 bases and J by 5 bases, 3 bases remained unmatched. Written as DNA, the CDR3 is TGCAGCGTTGAACTACAGGGGCGAAACACCATATATTTT. Residues: CSVELQGRNTIYF.

The gene calls are TRBV10-1 and TRBJ1-1, with a weak D call TRBD1 (6 bases). V was clipped by 3 bases and J by 7 bases, with 12 bases between them. This CDR3 is built from 13 residues. Germline-derived CDR1 and CDR2 are WNHNN and SYGVQD (reference sequence). The CDR3 protein is CASSESGASEAFF. The CDR3, as DNA: TGCGCCAGCAGTGAATCAGGGGCCAGTGAAGCTTTCTTT.

The CDR3 loop reads CASRRVADGKYEQYF. The CDR3 region has the DNA TGTGCCAGCAGGAGAGTAGCTGACGGGAAATACGAGCAGTACTTC. This rearrangement joins TRBV6-1 to TRBJ2-7; D perhaps matches TRBD2 (5 bases). CDR3 length: 15 residues. Germline V CDR1 and CDR2: MNHNS, SASEGT. Trimming cost V 6 bases and J 4 bases, with 19 bases left between them.

V is TRBV6-6 and J is TRBJ1-6; D gene ambiguous. The V gene's germline CDR1 is MNHNY and CDR2 SVGAGI (reference sequence). V lost 0 bases and J lost 7, with 13 bases in between. There are 16 residues in the CDR3. CDR3 residues: CASSYSPSIQNSPLHF. As DNA, the CDR3 is TGTGCCAGCAGTTACTCCCCGTCTATCCAGAATTCACCCCTCCACTTT.

The gene calls are TRBV7-2 and TRBJ2-7, with D unresolved. The ends were cut back, 1 base at V and 0 bases at J, with 7 bases in the middle. Germline V gives CDR1 SGHTA, CDR2 FQGNSA. This CDR3 contains 14 residues. DNA for the CDR3: TGTGCCAGCAGCTTAGTCGTAAGCTCCTACGAGCAGTACTTC. Its protein product is CASSLVVSSYEQYF.

The genes are TRBV2 and TRBJ2-4; no reliable D call. The V gene lost 5 bases and the J gene lost 0 bases, with 14 bases spanning the gap. Germline-derived CDR1 and CDR2 are SNHLY and FYNNEI. This CDR3 is built from 16 residues. CDR3 loop: CASSNPSSLAKNIQYF. CDR3 DNA sequence: TGTGCCAGCAGTAACCCATCGTCGTTAGCCAAAAACATTCAGTACTTC. Full variable domain (missing parts from reference TRBV2 and TRBJ2-4): EPEVTQTPSHQVTQMGQEVILRCVPISNHLYFYWYRQILGQKVEFLVSFYNNEISEKSEIFDDQFSVERPDGSNFTLKIRSTKLEDSAMYFCASSNPSSLAKNIQYFGAGTRLSVL.

The rearrangement uses TRBV7-7 and TRBJ2-5, with D unresolved. The germline CDR1 and CDR2 sequences are SSHAT and FNYEAQ (reference sequence). Trimming removed 4 bases from V and 1 base from J, with 10 bases in between. The CDR3 runs to 14 residues. The CDR3 DNA reads TGTGCCAGCAGCTCAGGACCCTTCCAAGAGACCCAGTACTTC. Translation gives CASSSGPFQETQYF.

The chain joins TRBV7-7 to TRBJ2-5, with 9 nucleotides matching TRBD2. Germline lookup yields CDR1 SSHAT and CDR2 FNYEAQ (reference sequence). The V and J ends lost 4 bases and 5 bases, in that order; junction bases with no gene match: 8. The CDR3 runs to 15 residues. Written as DNA, the CDR3 is TGTGCCAGCAGCTCCGGGGCGGGGGGGCAGGAGACCCAGTACTTC. This gives the protein CASSSGAGGQETQYF.

The CDR3 here is CASSLDRGSTDTQYF. The CDR3 DNA follows: TGTGCCAGCAGCCTAGACAGGGGGAGCACAGATACGCAGTATTTT. The chain links TRBV7-9 to TRBJ2-3; the match to TRBD1 covers 9 bases. The CDR3 length is 15 residues. V shed 5 bases and J 0 bases; nucleotides not matched to a gene: 3. Germline V gene data show CDR1 as SEHNR and CDR2 as FQNEAQ (reference sequence).

CDR3 in DNA: TGTGCCAGCGGGGACAGGGCCATTAATTCACCCCTCCACTTT. Residues: CASGDRAINSPLHF. This sequence joins TRBV5-4 and TRBJ1-6; 9 positions agree with TRBD1. This CDR3 is built from 14 residues. Germline CDR1 is SGHNT and CDR2 is YYREEE (reference sequence). Trimming at V came to 7 bases and at J to 6 bases, leaving 5 bases not matched to a gene.

The chain has TRBV28 and TRBJ1-4; 8 nucleotides line up with TRBD1. The CDR3 is 16 residues long. Germline V gene data show CDR1 as MDHEN and CDR2 as SYDVKM. V gave up 4 bases and J gave up 8 bases; unmatched junction bases: 12. CDR3 coding DNA: TGTGCCAGCAGTTCAGGGGGCACGGCATTTGGCGAAAAACTGTTTTTT. It codes for CASSSGGTAFGEKLFF.

CDR3 nucleotide sequence: TGTGCCAGCTCACCACCCTTACAGGGTTTATCCGGAAACACCATATATTTT. This translates into CASSPPLQGLSGNTIYF. The chain recombines TRBV18 with TRBJ1-3; possibly TRBD1 for D (6 bases). The V and J ends lost 0 bases and 4 bases respectively, with 16 bases between them. The CDR3 is 17 residues long. From germline, CDR1 is KGHSH and CDR2 LQKENI.

With respect to this clone: It is unclear where the CDR3 begins or ends on the DNA, so no DNA is shown, and the CDR3 is as TCRdb lists it. The CDR3 here is CASSSSRGMADTQYF. The chain couples TRBV6-6 to TRBJ2-3; the table's TRBD2 call for D was not verified on the DNA. The CDR3 length equals 15 residues, ends included. The V gene's germline CDR1 is MNHNY and CDR2 SVGAGI (reference sequence).

This clone was observed a single time. Germline is not matched at one junction end, which may reflect a read error. The V call is TRBV10-3, the J call TRBJ2-3, with D perhaps TRBD2 (5 bases). This CDR3 contains 15 residues. Looked up from germline, CDR1 is ENHRY and CDR2 is SYGVKD. Written as DNA, the CDR3 is TGTGCCGTCAGTCCTGGACCTCCGCGGGCAGATACGCAGTATTTT. Encoded protein: CAVSPGPPRADTQYF.

This sequence joins TRBV4-1 and TRBJ2-2; no firm D call. The CDR3 sequence is 17 residues long. Trimming left V 0 bases short and J 5 bases short, with 16 bases between. Germline assignment: CDR1 MGHRA and CDR2 YSYEKL. CDR3 amino acids: CASSQEVPQEITGELFF. The CDR3 DNA sequence: TGCGCCAGCAGCCAAGAGGTCCCCCAGGAAATAACCGGGGAGCTGTTTTTT.

A remark on this clone: The junction departs from the called germline gene at one end, perhaps through a read error. The chain joins TRBV6-1 to TRBJ2-7; TRBD1 agrees at 7 bases. Per the germline V gene, CDR1 is MNHNS and CDR2 is SASEGT. The CDR3 is 13 amino acids. CDR3 sequence reads: CASTDVRGPPLAF. In DNA, the CDR3 is TGTGCCAGCACTGATGTTAGGGGGCCTCCGTTAGCATTC.

The chain uses TRBV6-6 and TRBJ1-5; weak D call: TRBD1 (5 bases). The CDR3 extends over 15 amino acids. The germline V gene has CDR1 MNHNY and CDR2 SVGAGI (reference sequence). Deletions cut 2 bases from V and 2 bases from J, with 10 bases between. CDR3: CASSYVLGGNQPQHF. CDR3 bases: TGTGCCAGCAGTTACGTCTTGGGGGGCAATCAGCCCCAGCATTTT.

This clone was observed a few times. The chain links TRBV30 to TRBJ2-2; tentatively, D is TRBD1 (5 bases). Per germline, CDR1 GTSNPN and CDR2 SVGIG (reference sequence). The CDR3 is made up of 13 amino acids. Trimming removed 0 bases at V and 5 bases at J, with 7 bases between. The CDR3 here is CAWSVQETGELFF. The CDR3 DNA reads as TGTGCCTGGAGTGTACAGGAGACCGGGGAGCTGTTTTTT.

The count of this clone is one. V gene TRBV9 combines with J gene TRBJ2-5; 10 nucleotides agree with TRBD2. This CDR3 spans 15 amino acids. The V gene end was trimmed by 1 base and the J gene end by 3 bases; junction bases not matched to a gene: 3. Germline CDR1 SGDLS, CDR2 YYNGEE. CDR3 nucleotide sequence: TGTGCCAGCAGCGTAAGAGGACTAGCGGAAGAGACCCAGTACTTC. This encodes CASSVRGLAEETQYF.

This clone was recorded only once. The rearrangement joins TRBV7-2 to TRBJ1-1; no definite D call. The V end was cut by 5 bases, the J end by 4 bases, with 11 bases between. The CDR3 is 13 residues long. The germline gives CDR1 SGHTA, CDR2 FQGNSA. CDR3 DNA: TGTGCCAGCAGCCCCTCTTTTACCACTGAAGCTTTCTTT. The encoded protein is CASSPSFTTEAFF. The full variable domain, in which reference TRBV7-2 and TRBJ1-1 provide the parts outside the CDR3, is GAGVSQSPSNKVTEKGKDVELRCDPISGHTALYWYRQSLGQGLEFLIYFQGNSAPDKSGLPSDRFSAERTGGSVSTLTIQRTQQEDSAVYLCASSPSFTTEAFFGQGTRLTVV.

This chain joins TRBV20-1 and TRBJ2-3; D is unclear. The length of the CDR3 is 11 residues. The germline V gene encodes CDR1 DFQATT and CDR2 SNEGSKA (reference sequence). The ends were cut back, 1 base at V and 4 bases at J, with 3 bases in the middle. The CDR3: CSARAPDTQYF. In nucleotides, the CDR3 is TGCAGTGCTAGAGCACCAGATACGCAGTATTTT.

The CDR3 loop reads CASSLAQEYGYTF. CDR3 DNA sequence: TGTGCCAGCAGCTTGGCTCAGGAATATGGCTACACCTTC. The chain combines TRBV5-4 with TRBJ1-2; D uncertain. V lost 0 bases and J lost 5, with 8 bases in between. Germline V gene sequence: CDR1 SGHNT, CDR2 YYREEE (reference sequence). The CDR3 totals 13 residues.

The chain carries TRBV7-9 and TRBJ2-1, with TRBD2 matching 8 bases. V dropped 1 base and J dropped 9; count of bases not matched to a gene: 8. In germline, CDR1 is SEHNR, CDR2 FQNEAQ (reference sequence). CDR3 length: 15 residues. CDR3 DNA sequence: TGTGCCAGCAGCTTAGTGATCGGGGGGGCCGTTGAGCAGTTCTTC. Its protein product is CASSLVIGGAVEQFF.